The 25 T cell receptor beta chains in this list originate from one sample, sequenced in a study of T-cell memory formation after mild COVID-19 (dated by TCRdb to about 2021). Preparation of the library involved 5' RACE. Reads for this sample came from an Illumina NovaSeq 6000. In TCRdb, the public reads were trimmed at Q25 with fastp and aligned with MiXCR, with productive beta chains retained. Identical CDR3 protein sequences are pooled into one entry, listed with their most common genes and DNA. The sample includes a few hundred thousand distinct CDR3 sequences, with around a sixth observed a single time. In total, the top ten clones hold approximately 20% of the sample. Specimen: PBMCs or a T cell subset sorted from them (not recorded which). These receptors were taken from a man between 18 and 35 years old who had mild COVID-19 (a few samples of this study predate the infection). The sample titles of this study are shuffled in the database, so cell type and time point are left out; the donor was told from shared clones.

The CDR3 sequence is CASSQETRLRPGETQYF. CDR3 in DNA: TGCGCCAGCAGCCAAGAAACTAGATTAAGGCCGGGAGAGACCCAGTACTTC. The chain combines TRBV4-3 with TRBJ2-5; weak D call: TRBD2 (5 bases). Germline CDR1 and CDR2: LGHNA and YSLEER. V was cut by 0 bases and J by 4 bases, with 18 bases left in between. CDR3 length: 17 residues.

The J gene is TRBJ1-4, the V gene TRBV5-4, with a possible D match to TRBD1 (6 bases). Trimming took off 4 bases at V and 7 bases at J, with 17 bases between the two ends. Germline CDR1 and CDR2: SGHNT and YYREEE (reference sequence). This CDR3 has 15 amino acids. CDR3: CASSLTRGGGEKLFF. The CDR3 nucleotides read TGTGCCAGCAGCCTGACCAGGGGAGGTGGTGAAAAACTGTTTTTT.

The gene calls are TRBV4-3 and TRBJ1-5; D not certain. V was pared by 0 bases and J by 0 bases, with 12 bases between. From germline, CDR1 is LGHNA and CDR2 YSLEER. The CDR3 sequence is 17 residues long. The CDR3 reads CASSQDGAGYSNQPQHF. The CDR3 DNA reads TGCGCCAGCAGCCAAGATGGTGCAGGCTATAGCAATCAGCCCCAGCATTTT.

This clonotype occurred a few times. The chain is built from TRBV4-1 and TRBJ2-2; D is tentatively TRBD1 or TRBD2 (5 bases each). Deletions cut 4 bases from V and 1 base from J, with 13 bases between. The germline V gene encodes CDR1 MGHRA and CDR2 YSYEKL. This CDR3 region has 16 residues. The CDR3, as DNA: TGCGCCAGCAGCCGGCTACGGGGCCGGAACACCGGGGAGCTGTTTTTT. Its translation is CASSRLRGRNTGELFF.

The chain employs TRBV9 and TRBJ2-7; D unresolved. This CDR3 region has 12 residues. Trimming left V 4 bases short and J 6 bases short, with 11 bases between. CDR1 and CDR2 (germline): SGDLS, YYNGEE. The CDR3 here is CASSWDLGEQYF. The CDR3 DNA follows: TGTGCCAGCAGCTGGGATCTGGGCGAGCAGTACTTC.

V and J are TRBV20-1 and TRBJ2-3; 9 positions agree with TRBD1. CDR3 length equals 14 residues. Germline V gene sequence: CDR1 DFQATT, CDR2 SNEGSKA (reference sequence). With 6 bases clipped from V and 2 bases from J, the junction kept 6 bases outside the gene matches. CDR3 nucleotides: TGCAGTGCGAGGGACAGGGAATTCACAGATACGCAGTATTTT. It is translated as CSARDREFTDTQYF.

This clonotype was counted ten times or more. This chain connects TRBV7-2 to TRBJ2-2, with TRBD1 matching 7 bases. The CDR3 runs 14 residues. Germline values: CDR1 SGHTA, CDR2 FQGNSA. V lost 3 bases and J lost 6; bases outside the gene matches: 4. The chain's CDR3 is CASSFGDRAGELFF. Written as DNA, the CDR3 is TGTGCCAGCAGCTTTGGAGACAGGGCCGGGGAGCTGTTTTTT.

This clonotype was detected a few times. The chain carries TRBV6-6 and TRBJ2-7; D is unresolved. Germline V gene sequence: CDR1 MNHNY, CDR2 SVGAGI (reference sequence). Deletions cut 0 bases from V and 2 bases from J, with 8 bases between. The CDR3 totals 14 residues. As DNA, the CDR3 is TGTGCCAGCAGTTACTCAACCAGAGCCTACGAGCAGTACTTC. It encodes CASSYSTRAYEQYF.

This clonotype was observed a handful of times. The gene calls are TRBV5-1 and TRBJ2-1; 11 nucleotides agree with TRBD2. V was clipped by 4 bases and J by 10 bases; unmatched bases: 7. The CDR3 is 14 amino acids. CDR1 and CDR2 (germline): SGHRS, YFSETQ. The CDR3 here is CASSESASGGEQFF. CDR3 nucleotides: TGCGCCAGCAGCGAATCGGCTAGCGGGGGGGAGCAGTTCTTC. The full variable domain, rest sourced from reference TRBV5-1 and TRBJ2-1, is KAGVTQTPRYLIKTRGQQVTLSCSPISGHRSVSWYQQTPGQGLQFLFEYFSETQRNKGNFPGRFSGRQFSNSRSEMNVSTLELGDSALYLCASSESASGGEQFFGPGTRLTVL.

This clonotype was found a few times. The chain is built from TRBV6-6 and TRBJ1-6, with D unresolved. V lost 5 bases, J lost 5 bases, and 16 bases lay in between. CDR3 size: 16 residues. Germline loops: CDR1 MNHNY, CDR2 SVGAGI (reference sequence). The CDR3 sequence: CASSSRKGLDNSPLHF. CDR3 sequence (DNA): TGTGCCAGCAGTAGCCGTAAAGGCCTCGATAATTCACCCCTCCACTTT.

This clonotype was seen only a few times. The chain uses TRBV5-1 and TRBJ2-3, with 15 bases lining up with TRBD2. Looked up from germline, CDR1 is SGHRS and CDR2 is YFSETQ. The CDR3 is 16 residues long. The V segment lost 5 bases and the J segment 3 bases; nucleotides outside the gene matches: 4. CDR3 nucleotides: TGCGCCAGCAGATCCGGGACTAGCGGGGGGACAGATACGCAGTATTTT. This gives the protein CASRSGTSGGTDTQYF.

This clonotype appeared many times. CDR3 in DNA: TGTGCCAGCAGCCCAACTAGTGGTGAGACCCAGTACTTC. Translating gives CASSPTSGETQYF. The rearrangement joins TRBV7-8 to TRBJ2-5; a weak D match, TRBD2 (5 bases). V lost 5 bases to trimming and J lost 5 bases, with 12 bases between them. Germline loops: CDR1 SGHVS, CDR2 FQNEAQ. The CDR3 is made up of 13 amino acids.

The gene calls are TRBV10-3 and TRBJ2-3; no firm D call. Between the trimmed V and J ends, which lost 8 bases and 2 bases, there was a span of 23 bases. The length of the CDR3 is 17 residues. Germline assignment: CDR1 ENHRY and CDR2 SYGVKD. This chain's CDR3 is CAIAAARTRVFTDTQYF. The CDR3, as DNA: TGTGCCATCGCGGCTGCGCGGACCCGCGTGTTCACAGATACGCAGTATTTT.

This clonotype was picked up a small number of times. V and J are TRBV24-1 and TRBJ2-1; TRBD2 aligns across 9 bases. The CDR3 consists of 16 residues. Per germline, CDR1 KGHDR and CDR2 SFDVKD. V lost 5 bases, J lost 3 bases, and 7 bases stayed unmatched. As DNA, the CDR3 is TGTGCCACCAGTGGCAATAGCGGGGGAGACTACAATGAGCAGTTCTTC. This translates into CATSGNSGGDYNEQFF.

V gene TRBV20-1 combines with J gene TRBJ1-2; D gene unclear. V was cut by 1 base and J by 0 bases, with 9 bases left in between. Per the germline V gene, CDR1 is DFQATT and CDR2 is SNEGSKA (reference sequence). This CDR3 is built from 14 residues. The DNA for the CDR3 is TGCAGTGCTAGAGGCTCGGCAGCTAACTATGGCTACACCTTC. Its protein product is CSARGSAANYGYTF.

In this sample, this clonotype turned up a few times. The J gene is TRBJ1-1, the V gene TRBV5-6; D remains unclear. CDR1 is SGHDT, CDR2 YYEEEE, per germline. Trimming cost V 6 bases and J 6 bases, with 18 bases left between them. The CDR3 has 14 residues. CDR3 coding DNA: TGTGCCAGCAAGGAAGGTGGCTTCCGCGCTGAAGCTTTCTTT. Translated, it gives CASKEGGFRAEAFF.

This clonotype appeared many times. The V gene is TRBV6-2 or TRBV6-3, the J gene TRBJ2-3; D gene ambiguous. The CDR3 totals 12 residues. V lost 7 bases to trimming and J lost 5 bases, with 10 bases between them. Looked up from germline, CDR1 is MNHEY and CDR2 is SVGEGT. The CDR3 reads CASTYRGDTQYF. The CDR3 bases are TGTGCCAGCACTTATCGCGGAGATACGCAGTATTTT.

The chain couples TRBV3-1 to TRBJ1-1; D not resolved. Trimming pared 4 bases from V and 6 bases from J, leaving 9 bases between. Looked up from germline, CDR1 is LGHDT and CDR2 is YNNKEL (reference sequence). This CDR3 comprises 12 residues. CDR3 in amino acids: CASSPGPPEAFF. CDR3 DNA: TGTGCCAGCAGCCCCGGGCCCCCTGAAGCTTTCTTT.

This clonotype has just a few counts. The chain employs TRBV6-5 and TRBJ2-1; 7 bases agree with TRBD1. The germline V gene encodes CDR1 MNHEY and CDR2 SVGAGI. V trimming: 6 bases; J trimming: 8 bases; junction bases outside the gene matches: 13. This CDR3 is built from 15 residues. CDR3 sequence reads: CASRGLTGPGDEQFF. DNA of the CDR3: TGTGCCAGCAGGGGATTGACAGGGCCTGGGGATGAGCAGTTCTTC.

The table lists this clonotype with many counts. The chain couples TRBV4-3 to TRBJ1-1; 7 positions agree with TRBD1. There are 16 residues in the CDR3. J gave up 1 base and V 0 bases, and 5 bases lay outside the gene matches. Germline CDR1 reads LGHNA; CDR2 reads YSLEER. The CDR3 loop reads CASSQEPQGGNTEAFF. Here the CDR3 DNA reads TGCGCCAGCAGCCAAGAGCCCCAGGGGGGGAACACTGAAGCTTTCTTT.

This clonotype was picked up a small number of times. V is TRBV7-9 and J is TRBJ2-2; no clear D. Germline values: CDR1 SEHNR, CDR2 FQNEAQ (reference sequence). The V end was cut by 10 bases, the J end by 8 bases, with 5 bases between. The CDR3 extends over 9 amino acids. This CDR3 reads CATAGELFF. For the CDR3, the DNA is TGTGCCACCGCGGGGGAGCTGTTTTTT.

The chain has TRBV6-5 and TRBJ2-5; the D is unclear. The V and J ends lost 6 bases and 0 bases respectively, with 23 bases between them. CDR3 length equals 18 residues. CDR1 and CDR2 (germline): MNHEY, SVGAGI. CDR3 nucleotide sequence: TGTGCCAGCAGGCTAAACCCCGGCCCCCAAGCCTACCAAGAGACCCAGTACTTC. It encodes CASRLNPGPQAYQETQYF.

The chain employs TRBV7-2 and TRBJ2-3; D uncertain. Germline V gene lookup returns CDR1 SGHTA and CDR2 FQGNSA. V was clipped by 1 base and J by 4 bases, with 6 bases between them. The CDR3 runs 13 residues. As DNA, the CDR3 is TGTGCCAGCAGCTTAGTGGCTGCAGATACGCAGTATTTT. As protein: CASSLVAADTQYF.

The chain carries TRBV16 and TRBJ1-5; no reliable D call. V lost 1 base, J lost 0 bases, and 7 bases lay in between. The germline CDR1 and CDR2 sequences are KGHSY and FQNENV. This CDR3 has 15 residues. CDR3 DNA: TGTGCCAGCAGCCAATTGGCGACTAGCAATCAGCCCCAGCATTTT. This translates into CASSQLATSNQPQHF.

V usage is TRBV7-2 and J usage is TRBJ2-7; weak D call: TRBD1 (6 bases). V was shortened by 5 bases and J by 3 bases, with 14 bases between the two germline ends. Per the germline V gene, CDR1 is SGHTA and CDR2 is FQGNSA. The CDR3 extends over 14 amino acids. The CDR3 loop reads CASSPRRGYYEQYF. CDR3 in DNA: TGTGCCAGCAGCCCCCGCAGGGGTTACTACGAGCAGTACTTC.